This T cell receptor beta chain was sequenced in a study of T cell repertoires in cytomegalovirus infection. The wider study: Based on public TCR beta signatures, there were indications of CMV infection and of a matching HLA type. Overall study findings and caveats: Cumulative public TCR beta family frequency identified CMV carriers with the relevant HLA. The response measured ex vivo was dominated by TCR beta clonotypes (HLA-C-restricted and CMV-specific).

A word on this clonotype: As yet, its antigen is unknown. A read error may be the cause here, since a much bigger clone is one base away.

TCRdb ran MiXCR on the reads and lists one entry per CDR3 protein. Among hundreds of thousands of distinct CDR3 sequences listed, roughly 15% were seen once. V lost 3 bases to trimming and J lost 2 bases; unmatched junction nucleotides: 4. The CDR3 runs to 15 residues. CDR1 and CDR2 (germline): MDHEN, SYDVKM. V gene TRBV28 combines with J gene TRBJ1-2; 9 bases are shared with TRBD1. What was sequenced was PBMCs. This TCR was recovered from a human donor in good health (CMV status not recorded). Some clones in this sample may be carry-over from other donors' samples. The CDR3 bases are TGTGCCAGCAGTTTGGGGACAGGGTGGAACTATGGCTACACCTTC. Translation: CASSLGTGWNYGYTF.